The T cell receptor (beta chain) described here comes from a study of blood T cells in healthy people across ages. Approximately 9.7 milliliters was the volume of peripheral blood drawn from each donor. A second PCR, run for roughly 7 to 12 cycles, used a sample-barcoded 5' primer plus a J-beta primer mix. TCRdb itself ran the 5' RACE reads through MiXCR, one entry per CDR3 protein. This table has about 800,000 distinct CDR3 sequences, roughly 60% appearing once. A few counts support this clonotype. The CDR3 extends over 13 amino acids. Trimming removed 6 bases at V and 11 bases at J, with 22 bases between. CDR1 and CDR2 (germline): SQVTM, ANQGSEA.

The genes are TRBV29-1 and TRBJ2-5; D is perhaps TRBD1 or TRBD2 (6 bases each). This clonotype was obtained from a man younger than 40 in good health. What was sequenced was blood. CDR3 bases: TGCAGCGTCGTCGGAACCAAGGGGGGTGAGCAGTACTTC. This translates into CSVVGTKGGEQYF. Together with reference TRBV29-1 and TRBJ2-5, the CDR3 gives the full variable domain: SAVISQKPSRDICQRGTSLTIQCQVDSQVTMMFWYRQQPGQSLTLIATANQGSEATYESGFVIDKFPISRPNLTFSTLTVSNMSPEDSSIYLCSVVGTKGGEQYFGPGTRLLVL.